This is a list of T cell receptor beta chains from one sample in a study of neurological immune-mediated disorders. TCRdb redid the calling of the 5' RACE reads with MiXCR, one entry per CDR3 protein. The table lists 50,000 to 75,000 distinct CDR3 sequences, 3.5% to 4.5% of them singletons. Sequenced: PBMCs. These receptors came from a man aged 45-60 years with multiple sclerosis. CDR3s include the opening cysteine and the closing phenylalanine or tryptophan. D genes are given only for firm matches. The size of a clone is reported for some rows only, either as once, few or many, or as a class for expanded clones.

V gene	clone size	D gene	J gene	CDR3 DNA	CDR3 protein
TRBV12-3/TRBV12-4	many	TRBD1	TRBJ2-7	TGTGCCAGCAGAGATTCGAACAGGGGGGTCTACGAGCAGTACTTC	CASRDSNRGVYEQYF
TRBV5-1	many	-	TRBJ2-3	TGCGCCAGCAGCTTGGAACGCCGGTTAGGTACGCAGTATTTT	CASSLERRLGTQYF
TRBV5-1	many	-	TRBJ2-1	TGCGCCAGCAGCTTGGGACAAAGAACGCATGAGCAGTTCTTC	CASSLGQRTHEQFF
TRBV20-1	many	-	TRBJ2-5	TGCAGTGTGTTGGACAGAGGCCTCCGAGAGACCCAGTACTTC	CSVLDRGLRETQYF
TRBV7-8	many	-	TRBJ1-1	TGTGCCAGCAGCTTACGGGCGAACACTGAAGCTTTCTTT	CASSLRANTEAFF
TRBV15	many	-	TRBJ2-5	TGTGCCACCAGCAGAGATTACCAGACCCAGTACTTC	CATSRDYQTQYF
TRBV20-1	many	-	TRBJ2-1	TGCAGTGCTAGTCTCCTTAACAATGAGCAGTTCTTC	CSASLLNNEQFF
TRBV20-1	many	-	TRBJ1-4	TGCAGTGCTAGAGATCGCGGACTTAGGGCTGGACTGTTTTTT	CSARDRGLRAGLFF
TRBV6-2/TRBV6-3	many	-	TRBJ2-2	TGTGCCAGCAGTTACTCAGGGTACACCGGGGAGCTGTTTTTT	CASSYSGYTGELFF
TRBV6-5	many	-	TRBJ2-2	TGTGCCAGCAGTTACTTGGGACTGAACACCGGGGAGCTGTTTTTT	CASSYLGLNTGELFF
TRBV9	many	-	TRBJ1-4	TGTGCCAGCAGCCCCGGGAACCTAGGAGCAACTAATGAAAAACTGTTTTTT	CASSPGNLGATNEKLFF
TRBV3-1	-	TRBD1	TRBJ2-2	TGTGCCAGCAGCCAAGTTAGGGGGCGCCGCACCGGGGAGCTGTTTTTT	CASSQVRGRRTGELFF
TRBV20-1	many	-	TRBJ1-4	TGCAGTGCCCCTACGGGGCGCCTACTTGCAACTAATGAAAAACTGTTTTTT	CSAPTGRLLATNEKLFF
TRBV6-2/TRBV6-3	many	-	TRBJ1-5	TGTGCCAGCAGACAAGGGTGGACTAGCAATCAGCCCCAGCATTTT	CASRQGWTSNQPQHF
TRBV6-5	many	TRBD1	TRBJ1-1	TGTGCCAGCAGTTACTGGGGCAGGGGGCGGACTGAAGCTTTCTTT	CASSYWGRGRTEAFF
TRBV7-2	many	TRBD1	TRBJ1-5	TGTGCCAGCAGCACCAGGGGGCGCAGTCAGCCCCAGCATTTT	CASSTRGRSQPQHF
TRBV29-1	many	-	TRBJ1-2	TGCAGCGTTGAATCTGGATCTGGCTACACCTTC	CSVESGSGYTF
TRBV7-2	many	-	TRBJ1-5	TGTGCCAGCAGCTCCACCCGGGGGGGAAATCAGCCCCAGCATTTT	CASSSTRGGNQPQHF
TRBV7-2	many	-	TRBJ2-5	TGTGCCAGCAGCTTAAGTGTGACGCAGACCCAGTACTTC	CASSLSVTQTQYF
TRBV4-1	many	TRBD1	TRBJ1-4	TGCGCCAGCATGCCGGGACAGGGCACAACTAATGAAAAACTGTTTTTT	CASMPGQGTTNEKLFF
TRBV3-1	many	-	TRBJ2-1	TGTGCCAGCAGCCAAGGGGTGGGGTTAGAGCAGTTCTTC	CASSQGVGLEQFF
TRBV3-1	many	-	TRBJ2-7	TGTGCCAGCAGCCAAGATAGAGTGAGGGAGCAGTACTTC	CASSQDRVREQYF